The TCR beta chain under discussion was sequenced for a study of response to subunit inactivated influenza vaccine. Whole-study results and caveats: Authors suggested that a seasonal influenza vaccination recruits few new T cells each time.

J gave up 7 bases and V 4 bases, and 7 bases lay outside the gene matches. This CDR3 spans 14 amino acids. Germline-derived CDR1 and CDR2 are LGHDT and YNNKEL (reference sequence). MiXCR, run by TCRdb on the RT-PCR reads, gives a single entry per CDR3 protein. The sample carries about 520,000 distinct CDR3 sequences, more than 7% recorded once. This clonotype was seen many times. As yet, its antigen is unknown. The material sequenced was PBMCs from blood, taken approximately 25 months after vaccination. The V gene is TRBV3-1, the J gene TRBJ1-1; 9 bases are shared with TRBD1. The receptor comes from a man between 50 and 69 years old who received an inactivated influenza vaccine. In nucleotides, the CDR3 is TGTGCCAGCAGCCTCCGGGACAGGGAGGGTGAAGCTTTCTTT. It is translated as CASSLRDREGEAFF.